This T cell receptor (beta chain) comes out of a study of blood T cell repertoires in COVID-19 (dated by TCRdb to between 2020 and 2021). Looking at the study overall: The collaborator samples originated in the United States, Italy and Spain and spanned the acute and convalescent phases of COVID-19. The material from the prospective study consisted of cDNA or gDNA derived from T cells, B-cell-depleted T cells, or PBMCs. Subjects who had been exposed to COVID-19, were actively infected with it, or had recovered from it provided the deeply sampled blood TCRbeta repertoires that made up the dataset. The repertoires were released in a freely available public database intended as a resource for research on the immune response to SARS-CoV-2. The samples were drawn from the first 160 participants of the ongoing ImmuneRACE study and from 1,200 or so subjects provided by 6 global collaborators. Nearly every sample came with metadata listing a de-identified subject ID, COVID-19 status, age in years and sex. Where available, HLA class I and class II types were obtained from metadata supplied by the sample provider rather than from assay-based typing.

Looking up the germline V gene (reference sequence) yields CDR1 SEHNR and CDR2 FQNEAQ. The CDR3, from cysteine to phenylalanine, totals 17 residues. The read is trimmed to its CDR3 DNA, 51 bases read in frame from base 1. V loses 2 bases at its end and J loses 0 bases; junction bases beyond the gene matches: 8. On this clone itself: It lacks a known antigen. No base quality information exists; no much larger clone differs at one position.

TCRbeta CDR3 regions were amplified from genomic DNA by means of the immunoSEQ Assay, a bias-controlled multiplex PCR. The authors' analysis ran thus. Within the assay, amplification of reference gene primers was used to estimate how many nucleated cells each sample contained. Sequence reads were collapsed and filtered to measure the absolute abundance of every unique TCRbeta CDR3 rearrangement. For each sample, productive Simpson clonality was calculated as the square root of Simpson's diversity index across productive rearrangements. TCRdb retrieved this table from immuneACCESS and kept in-frame rearrangements only. Not all clones are present; in checked studies, unresolved V genes account for under half, and no reason is known for the remainder. V, J and clone size are taken as reported in that table, and D and trimming were inferred from the DNA itself. Counted in this sample were about 480,000 clones; approximately 92% of them appeared once. Roughly 0.84% of the sample goes to the ten largest clones.

At one collaborating source in Seattle, patients were enrolled during active infection and were followed longitudinally through the course of disease. Whole blood was collected in K2EDTA tubes by collaborating institutions according to the institutions' own protocols. For TCRbeta analysis, collaborator samples were shipped as frozen whole blood, as isolated PBMCs, or as DNA extracted from either sample type. Beyond this particular receptor, the publication reports: How much clinical and demographic metadata was included differed by source and by participant, and the metadata was provided uncurated.

The chain links TRBV7-9 with TRBJ2-3, and TRBD2 aligns with 7 junction nucleotides. Material for sequencing was peripheral blood. The source of this sequence is a man younger than 35 with COVID-19, enrolled during active disease. The CDR3 reads CASSLPGLADSTDTQYF. The DNA reads TGTGCCAGCAGCTTACCCGGGCTAGCGGACAGCACAGATACGCAGTATTTT.